A few counts support the clone carrying this TCR beta chain. This CDR3 spans 14 amino acids. Germline lookup yields CDR1 SGHAT and CDR2 FQNNGV. The ends were cut back, 4 bases at V and 7 bases at J, with 14 bases in the middle. This entry comes from a study of T cells after yellow fever vaccination. 5'RACE template switching produced TCR cDNA carrying a universal primer site and UMIs. Each CDR3 protein gets one entry after TCRdb re-called the 5' RACE reads with MiXCR. The repertoire holds 450,000 to 650,000 distinct CDR3 sequences, with about 13% as singletons. This chain uses TRBV11-2 with TRBJ2-1; possibly TRBD2 for D (7 bases). This receptor was taken from a man between 25 and 39 years old who received the YFV17D yellow fever vaccine. The sequencing used PBMCs, collected on the day of the yellow fever booster vaccination. CDR3 residues: CASSSPGGQNEQFF. CDR3 coding DNA: TGTGCCAGCAGCTCCCCCGGGGGGCAGAATGAGCAGTTCTTC.